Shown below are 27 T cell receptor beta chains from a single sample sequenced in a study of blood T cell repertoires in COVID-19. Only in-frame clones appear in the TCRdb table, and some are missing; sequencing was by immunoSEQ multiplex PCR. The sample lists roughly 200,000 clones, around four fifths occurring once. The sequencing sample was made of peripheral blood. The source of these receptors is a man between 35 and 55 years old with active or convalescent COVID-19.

The CDR3, as DNA: TGTGCCAGCAGCAATAACGGGCTAGCGGGGGGCTATAAGTTCTTC. Protein: CASSNNGLAGGYKFF. The V and J genes are TRBV7-9 and TRBJ2-1, with 11 nucleotides matching TRBD2. Germline CDR1 SEHNR, CDR2 FQNEAQ (reference sequence). The CDR3 totals 15 residues. Trimming at V came to 5 bases and at J to 14 bases, leaving 14 bases not matched to a gene.

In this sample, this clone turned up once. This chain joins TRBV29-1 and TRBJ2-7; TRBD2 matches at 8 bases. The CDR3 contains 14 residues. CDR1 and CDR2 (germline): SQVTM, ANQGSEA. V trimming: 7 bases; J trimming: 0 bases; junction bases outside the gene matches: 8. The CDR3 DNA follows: TGCAGCGGAGTAGCGGGGACCAGCTCCTACGAGCAGTACTTC. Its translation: CSGVAGTSSYEQYF.

The CDR3 protein is CASSLVGQGDYGYTF. CDR3 in DNA: TGTGCCAGCAGCTTAGTTGGACAGGGTGACTATGGCTACACCTTC. This rearrangement joins TRBV11-2 to TRBJ1-2; 8 bases fit TRBD1. The CDR3 sequence is 15 residues long. CDR1 is SGHAT and CDR2 is FQNNGV in the germline V gene. The junction had 4 bases not matched to a gene; V was cut back by 1 base and J by 3 bases.

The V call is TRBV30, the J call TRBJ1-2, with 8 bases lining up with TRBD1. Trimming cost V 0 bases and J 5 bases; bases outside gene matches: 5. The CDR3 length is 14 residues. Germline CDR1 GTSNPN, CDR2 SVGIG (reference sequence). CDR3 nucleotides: TGTGCCTGGAGTGTACAGGGGGATGTTTATGGCTACACCTTC. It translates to CAWSVQGDVYGYTF.

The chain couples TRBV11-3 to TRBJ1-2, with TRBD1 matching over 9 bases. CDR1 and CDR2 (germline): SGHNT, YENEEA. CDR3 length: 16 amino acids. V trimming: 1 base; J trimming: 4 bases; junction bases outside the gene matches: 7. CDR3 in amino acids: CASSLVWGQGSYGYTF. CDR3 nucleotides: TGTGCCAGCAGCTTAGTATGGGGACAGGGTAGCTATGGCTACACCTTC.

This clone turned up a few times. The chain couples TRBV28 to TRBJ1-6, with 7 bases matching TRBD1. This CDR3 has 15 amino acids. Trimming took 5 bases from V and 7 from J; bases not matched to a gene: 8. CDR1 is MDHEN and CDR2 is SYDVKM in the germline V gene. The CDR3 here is CASSNRDRLNSPLHF. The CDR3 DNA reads TGTGCCAGCAGTAACCGGGACAGACTAAATTCACCCCTCCACTTT.

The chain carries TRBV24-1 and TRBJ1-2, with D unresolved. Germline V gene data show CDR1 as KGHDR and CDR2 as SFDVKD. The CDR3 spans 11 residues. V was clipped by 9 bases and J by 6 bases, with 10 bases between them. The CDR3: CATATYNGYTF. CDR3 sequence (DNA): TGTGCCACCGCCACTTATAATGGCTACACCTTC.

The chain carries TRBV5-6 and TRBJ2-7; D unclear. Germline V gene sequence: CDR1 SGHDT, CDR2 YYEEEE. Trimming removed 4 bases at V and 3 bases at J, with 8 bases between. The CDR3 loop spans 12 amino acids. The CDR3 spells CASSLTDYEQYF. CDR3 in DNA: TGTGCCAGCAGCCTAACCGACTACGAGCAGTACTTC.

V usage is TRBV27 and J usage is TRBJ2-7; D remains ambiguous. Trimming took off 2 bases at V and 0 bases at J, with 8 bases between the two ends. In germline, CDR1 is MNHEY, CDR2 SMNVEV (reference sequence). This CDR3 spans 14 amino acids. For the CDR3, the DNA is TGTGCCAGCAGTTTAGGAGATAGCTCCTACGAGCAGTACTTC. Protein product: CASSLGDSSYEQYF.

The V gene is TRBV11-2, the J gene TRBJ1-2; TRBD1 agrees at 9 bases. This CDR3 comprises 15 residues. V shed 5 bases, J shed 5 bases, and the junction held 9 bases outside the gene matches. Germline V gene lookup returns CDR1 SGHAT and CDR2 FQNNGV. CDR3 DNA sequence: TGTGCCAGCAGCCCGGGACAGGGAACGGGGTATGGCTACACCTTC. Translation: CASSPGQGTGYGYTF.

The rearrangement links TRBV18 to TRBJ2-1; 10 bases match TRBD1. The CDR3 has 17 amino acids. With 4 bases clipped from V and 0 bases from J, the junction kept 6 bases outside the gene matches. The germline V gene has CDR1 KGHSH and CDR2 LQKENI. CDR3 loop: CASSLRDRGSSYNEQFF. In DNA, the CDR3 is TGTGCCAGCTCACTCCGGGACAGGGGTAGCTCCTACAATGAGCAGTTCTTC. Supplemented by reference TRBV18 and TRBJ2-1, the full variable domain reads NAGVMQNPRHLVRRRGQEARLRCSPMKGHSHVYWYRQLPEEGLKFMVYLQKENIIDESGMPKERFSAEFPKEGPSILRIQQVVRGDSAAYFCASSLRDRGSSYNEQFFGPGTRLTVL.

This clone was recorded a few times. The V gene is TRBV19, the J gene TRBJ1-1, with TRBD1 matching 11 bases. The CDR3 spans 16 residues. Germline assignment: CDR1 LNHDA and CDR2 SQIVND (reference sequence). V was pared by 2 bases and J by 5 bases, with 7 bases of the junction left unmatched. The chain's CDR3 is CASSIPGDRGVTEAFF. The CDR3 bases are TGTGCCAGTAGTATACCGGGGGACAGGGGGGTTACTGAAGCTTTCTTT.

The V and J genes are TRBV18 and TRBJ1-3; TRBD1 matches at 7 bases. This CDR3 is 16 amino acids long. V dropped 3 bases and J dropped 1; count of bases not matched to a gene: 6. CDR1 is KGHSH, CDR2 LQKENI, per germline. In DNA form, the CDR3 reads TGTGCCAGCTCACCCCCGGGACAGCAATCTGGAAACACCATATATTTT. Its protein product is CASSPPGQQSGNTIYF.

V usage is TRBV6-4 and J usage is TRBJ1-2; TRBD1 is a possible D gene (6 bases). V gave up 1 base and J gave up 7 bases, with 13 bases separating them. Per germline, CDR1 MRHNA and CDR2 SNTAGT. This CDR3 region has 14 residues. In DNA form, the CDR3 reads TGTGCCAGCAGTGACTTTCTAGGGGGACGTGGCTACACCTTC. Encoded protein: CASSDFLGGRGYTF.

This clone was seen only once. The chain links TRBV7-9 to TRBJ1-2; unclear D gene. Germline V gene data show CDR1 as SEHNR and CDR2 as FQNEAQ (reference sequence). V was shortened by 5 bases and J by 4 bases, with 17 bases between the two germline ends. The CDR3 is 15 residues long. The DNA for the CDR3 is TGTGCCAGCAGCCCCTCGAGCGGCGCAGGCTATGGCTACACCTTC. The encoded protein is CASSPSSGAGYGYTF.

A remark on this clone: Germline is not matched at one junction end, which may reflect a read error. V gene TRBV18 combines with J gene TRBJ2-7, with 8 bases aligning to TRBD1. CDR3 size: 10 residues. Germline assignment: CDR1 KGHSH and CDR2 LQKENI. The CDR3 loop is CASLRDRGDF. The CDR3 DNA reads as TGTGCCAGCTTGAGAGACAGGGGCGACTTC.

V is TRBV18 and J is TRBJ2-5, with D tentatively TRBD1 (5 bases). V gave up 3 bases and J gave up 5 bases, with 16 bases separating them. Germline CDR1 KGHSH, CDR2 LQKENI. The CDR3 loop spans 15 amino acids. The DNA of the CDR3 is TGTGCCAGCTCACCCTCGGACACGGACCGCGAGACCCAGTACTTC. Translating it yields CASSPSDTDRETQYF.

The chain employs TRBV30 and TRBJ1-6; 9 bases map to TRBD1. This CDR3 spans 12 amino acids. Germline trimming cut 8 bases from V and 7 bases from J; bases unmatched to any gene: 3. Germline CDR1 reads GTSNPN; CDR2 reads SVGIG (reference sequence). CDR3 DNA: TGTGCCAGCGGGACAGGGAATTCACCCCTCCACTTT. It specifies CASGTGNSPLHF.

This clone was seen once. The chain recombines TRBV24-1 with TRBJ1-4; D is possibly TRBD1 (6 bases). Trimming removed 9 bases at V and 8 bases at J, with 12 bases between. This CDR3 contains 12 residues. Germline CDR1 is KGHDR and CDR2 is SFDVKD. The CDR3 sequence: CATYRAEEKLFF. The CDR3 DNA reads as TGTGCCACCTACAGGGCCGAGGAAAAACTGTTTTTT.

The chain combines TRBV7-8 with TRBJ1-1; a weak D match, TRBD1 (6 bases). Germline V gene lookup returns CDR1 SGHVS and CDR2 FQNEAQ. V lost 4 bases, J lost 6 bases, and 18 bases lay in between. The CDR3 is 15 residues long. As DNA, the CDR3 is TGTGCCAGCAGCTACTTGACAGGTTCTGGACCTGAAGCTTTCTTT. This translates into CASSYLTGSGPEAFF.

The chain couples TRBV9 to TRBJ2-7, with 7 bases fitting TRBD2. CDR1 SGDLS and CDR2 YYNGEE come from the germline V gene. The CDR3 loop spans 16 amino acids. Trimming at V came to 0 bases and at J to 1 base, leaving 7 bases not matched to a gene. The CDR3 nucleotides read TGTGCCAGCAGCGTAGCAAGCAGCGGGGCTTCCTACGAGCAGTACTTC. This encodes CASSVASSGASYEQYF.

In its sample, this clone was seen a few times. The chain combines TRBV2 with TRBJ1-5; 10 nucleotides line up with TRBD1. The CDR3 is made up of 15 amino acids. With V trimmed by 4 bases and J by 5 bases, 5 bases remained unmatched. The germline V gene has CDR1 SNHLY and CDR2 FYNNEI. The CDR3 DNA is TGTGCCAGCAGTGGGACAGGGGGAAATCATCAGCCCCAGCATTTT. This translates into CASSGTGGNHQPQHF.

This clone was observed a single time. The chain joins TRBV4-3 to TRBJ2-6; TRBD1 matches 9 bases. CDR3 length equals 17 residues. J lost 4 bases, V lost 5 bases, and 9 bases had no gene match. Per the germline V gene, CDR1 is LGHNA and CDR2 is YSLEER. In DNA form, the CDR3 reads TGCGCCAGCAGCAAGACCGGGACAGGGTCCGGGGCCAACGTCCTGACTTTC. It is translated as CASSKTGTGSGANVLTF.

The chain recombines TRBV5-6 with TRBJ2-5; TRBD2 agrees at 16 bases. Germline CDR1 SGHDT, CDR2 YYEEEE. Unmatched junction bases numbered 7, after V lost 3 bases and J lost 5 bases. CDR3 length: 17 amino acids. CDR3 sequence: CASSSGLAGGRYETQYF. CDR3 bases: TGTGCCAGCAGCTCGGGACTAGCGGGAGGGCGTTATGAGACCCAGTACTTC.

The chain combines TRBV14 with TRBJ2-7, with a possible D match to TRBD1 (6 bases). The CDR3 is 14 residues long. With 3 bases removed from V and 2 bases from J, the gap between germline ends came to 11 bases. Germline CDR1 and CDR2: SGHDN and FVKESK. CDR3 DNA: TGTGCCAGCAGCCAGAACAGGGTCGCCTACGAGCAGTACTTC. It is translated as CASSQNRVAYEQYF.

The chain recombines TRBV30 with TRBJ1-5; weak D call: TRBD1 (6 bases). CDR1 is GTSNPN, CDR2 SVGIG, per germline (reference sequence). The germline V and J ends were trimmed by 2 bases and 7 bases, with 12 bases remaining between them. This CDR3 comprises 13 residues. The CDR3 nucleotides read TGTGCCTGGAGTACAGGGAAGGGACAGCCCCAGCATTTT. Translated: CAWSTGKGQPQHF.

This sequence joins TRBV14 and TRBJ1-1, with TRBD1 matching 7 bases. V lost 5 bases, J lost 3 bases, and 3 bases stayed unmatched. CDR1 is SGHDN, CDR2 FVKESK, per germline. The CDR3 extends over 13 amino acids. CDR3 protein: CASSFTGDTEAFF. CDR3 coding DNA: TGTGCCAGCAGCTTTACAGGGGACACTGAAGCTTTCTTT.